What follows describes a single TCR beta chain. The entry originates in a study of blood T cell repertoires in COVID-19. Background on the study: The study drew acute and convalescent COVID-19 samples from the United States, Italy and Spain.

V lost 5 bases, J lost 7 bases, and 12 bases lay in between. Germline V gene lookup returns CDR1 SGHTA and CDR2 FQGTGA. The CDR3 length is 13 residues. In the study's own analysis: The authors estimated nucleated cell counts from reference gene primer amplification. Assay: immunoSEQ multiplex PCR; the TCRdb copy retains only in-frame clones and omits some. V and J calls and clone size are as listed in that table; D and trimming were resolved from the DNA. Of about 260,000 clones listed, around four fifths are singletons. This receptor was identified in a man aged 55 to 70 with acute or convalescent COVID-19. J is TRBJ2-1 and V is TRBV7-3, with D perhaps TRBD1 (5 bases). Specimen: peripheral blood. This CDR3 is CASSLQAPNEQFF. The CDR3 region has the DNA TGTGCCAGCAGCCTACAGGCACCAAATGAGCAGTTCTTC.